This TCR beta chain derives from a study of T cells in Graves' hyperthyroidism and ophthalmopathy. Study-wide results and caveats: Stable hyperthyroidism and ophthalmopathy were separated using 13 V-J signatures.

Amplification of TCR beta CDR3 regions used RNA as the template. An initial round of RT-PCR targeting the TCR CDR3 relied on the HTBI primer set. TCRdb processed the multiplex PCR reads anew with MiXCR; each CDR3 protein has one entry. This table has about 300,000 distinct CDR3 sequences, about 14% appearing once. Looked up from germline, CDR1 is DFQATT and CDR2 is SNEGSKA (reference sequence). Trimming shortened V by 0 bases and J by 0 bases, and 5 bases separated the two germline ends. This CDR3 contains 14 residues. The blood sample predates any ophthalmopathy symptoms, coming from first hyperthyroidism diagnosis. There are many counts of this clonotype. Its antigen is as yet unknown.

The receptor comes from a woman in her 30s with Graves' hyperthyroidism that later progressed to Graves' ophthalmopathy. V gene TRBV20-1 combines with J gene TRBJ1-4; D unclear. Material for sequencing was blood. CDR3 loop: CSARERATNEKLFF. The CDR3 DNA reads TGCAGTGCTAGAGAACGCGCAACTAATGAAAAACTGTTTTTT.